The clone carrying this T cell receptor (beta chain) came up many times. Its target is not known. The time point here: newly diagnosed GD, antithyroid drugs for less than 3 months. Following extraction of RNA from PBMCs, that RNA was used to make the TCR library. This specimen belongs to a study of regulatory T cells in long-lasting Graves disease. Study-wide findings and caveats: A limited number of samples was an acknowledged limitation. Persistent disease exhibited a predilection for TRBV28, TRBJ1-2 and TRBJ2-5.

Libraries of TCR beta came from iRepertoire HTBI primers plus Arm-PCR of CDR3 regions. TCRdb re-called the multiplex PCR reads with MiXCR, one entry per CDR3 protein. The profile shows about 520,000 distinct CDR3 sequences, around 12% of them singletons. Trimming removed 5 bases from V and 4 bases from J, with 14 bases in between. The germline CDR1 and CDR2 sequences are SGHAT and FQDESV (reference sequence). The CDR3 covers 15 residues. The sample also formed part of further work on T cells in Graves' hyperthyroidism and ophthalmopathy. That paper states: Using the HTBI primer set, a first-round RT-PCR was run on the TCR CDR3.

V and J are TRBV11-1 and TRBJ2-2; tentatively, D is TRBD1 or TRBD2 (5 bases each). The specimen comprised peripheral blood mononuclear cells (PBMCs), sampled at new diagnosis, from a patient treated with antithyroid drugs. The sequence came from a woman younger than 45 with Graves disease. The CDR3 nucleotides read TGTGCCAGCAGCCCACACAGGAGGAGCACCGGGGAGCTGTTTTTT. This encodes CASSPHRRSTGELFF.